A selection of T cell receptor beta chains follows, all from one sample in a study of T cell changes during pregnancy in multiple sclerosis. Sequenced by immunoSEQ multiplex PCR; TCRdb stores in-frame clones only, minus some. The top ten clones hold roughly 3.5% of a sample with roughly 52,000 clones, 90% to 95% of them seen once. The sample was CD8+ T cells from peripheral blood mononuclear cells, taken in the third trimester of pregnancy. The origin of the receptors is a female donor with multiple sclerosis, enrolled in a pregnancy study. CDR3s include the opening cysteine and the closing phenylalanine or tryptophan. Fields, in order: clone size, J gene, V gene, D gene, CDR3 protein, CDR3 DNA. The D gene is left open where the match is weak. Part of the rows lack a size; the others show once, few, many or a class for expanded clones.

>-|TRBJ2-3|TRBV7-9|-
CASSSRDTQYF
TGTGCCAGCAGCTCCAGGGATACGCAGTATTTT
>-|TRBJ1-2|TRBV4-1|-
CASSPLPDGQLYGYTF
TGCGCCAGCAGCCCCCTCCCCGACGGACAGCTCTATGGCTACACCTTC
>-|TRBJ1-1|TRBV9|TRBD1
CASSDPGGRNTEAFF
TGTGCCAGCAGCGACCCAGGGGGCCGTAACACTGAAGCTTTCTTT
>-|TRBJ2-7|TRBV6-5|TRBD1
CASSSPGQEAYEQYF
TGTGCCAGCAGTTCCCCCGGACAGGAAGCCTACGAGCAGTACTTC
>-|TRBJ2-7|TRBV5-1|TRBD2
CASSLDSLAEHYEQYF
TGCGCCAGCAGCTTGGATTCACTAGCGGAGCACTACGAGCAGTACTTC
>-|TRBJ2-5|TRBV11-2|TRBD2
CASSSAGVPQETQYF
TGTGCCAGCAGCTCCGCGGGAGTTCCCCAAGAGACCCAGTACTTC
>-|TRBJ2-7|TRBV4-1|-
CASSQDQLGLRNEQYF
TGCGCCAGCAGCCAAGACCAACTAGGTCTGAGGAATGAGCAGTACTTC
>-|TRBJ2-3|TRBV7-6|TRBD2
CASSPSGTFTDTQYF
TGTGCCAGCAGTCCTAGCGGAACCTTCACAGATACGCAGTATTTT
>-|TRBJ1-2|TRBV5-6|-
CASSLSDPGWEYF
TGTGCCAGCAGCTTATCCGATCCTGGATGGGAGTACTTC
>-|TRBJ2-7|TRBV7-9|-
CASSPGEFYEQYF
TGTGCCAGCAGCCCCGGGGAGTTTTACGAGCAGTACTTC
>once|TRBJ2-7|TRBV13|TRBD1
CASSEDRGYEQYF
TGTGCCAGCAGCGAGGACAGGGGCTACGAGCAGTACTTC
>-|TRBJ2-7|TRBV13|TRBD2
CASSGHLAGESAEQYF
TGTGCCAGCAGCGGGCACCTAGCGGGAGAGTCGGCAGAGCAGTACTTC
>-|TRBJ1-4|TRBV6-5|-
CASSVDTLSRKLFF
TGTGCCAGCAGTGTTGACACCCTAAGCCGGAAACTGTTTTTT
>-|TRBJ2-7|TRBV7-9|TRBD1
CASSSAERQGGYEQYF
TGTGCCAGCAGTTCAGCGGAAAGACAGGGGGGTTACGAGCAGTACTTC
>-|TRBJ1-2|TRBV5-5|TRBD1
CASSLGDRANYGYTF
TGTGCCAGCAGCTTGGGGGACAGGGCTAACTATGGCTACACCTTC
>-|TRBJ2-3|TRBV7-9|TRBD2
CASSFRLAEPTDTQYF
TGTGCCAGCAGCTTTAGACTAGCGGAACCCACAGATACGCAGTATTTT
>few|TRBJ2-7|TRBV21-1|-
CASSKGQGTEQYF
TGTGCCAGCAGCAAGGGGCAGGGGACCGAGCAGTACTTC
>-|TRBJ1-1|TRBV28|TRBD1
CASSLGTGGYTEAFF
TGTGCCAGCAGTTTAGGGACAGGGGGCTACACTGAAGCTTTCTTT
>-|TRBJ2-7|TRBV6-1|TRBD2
CASGLAEGYEQYF
TGTGCCAGCGGACTAGCGGAGGGCTACGAGCAGTACTTC
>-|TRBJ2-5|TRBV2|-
CASSELGGKETQYF
TGTGCCAGCAGTGAACTAGGAGGGAAAGAGACCCAGTACTTC
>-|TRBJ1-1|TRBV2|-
CASRADSLTEAFF
TGTGCCAGCAGGGCGGACAGCCTTACTGAAGCTTTCTTT
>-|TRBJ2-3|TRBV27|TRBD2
CAALPSAGESTDTQYF
TGTGCCGCGCTTCCATCGGCGGGAGAGAGCACAGATACGCAGTATTTT
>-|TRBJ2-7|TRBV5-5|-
CASSLGRAYEQYF
TGTGCCAGCAGCTTGGGAAGAGCCTACGAGCAGTACTTC
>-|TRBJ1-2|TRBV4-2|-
CASSQATGLEYGYTF
TGTGCCAGCAGCCAAGCAACAGGCCTGGAGTATGGCTACACCTTC
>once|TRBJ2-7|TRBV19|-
CASSTRDTTRRAYEQYF
TGTGCCAGTAGTACCCGGGACACAACCCGACGGGCCTACGAGCAGTACTTC
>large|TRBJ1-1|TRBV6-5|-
CASSYRGRVGTEAFF
TGTGCCAGCAGTTACCGGGGGAGGGTTGGCACTGAAGCTTTCTTT
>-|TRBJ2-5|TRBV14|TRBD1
CASSHYGTGVYQETQYF
TGTGCCAGCAGCCATTACGGGACAGGGGTGTACCAAGAGACCCAGTACTTC
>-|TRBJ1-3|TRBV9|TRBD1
CASSPPLTGLSGNTIYF
TGTGCCAGCAGCCCACCTCTGACAGGGCTATCTGGAAACACCATATATTTT
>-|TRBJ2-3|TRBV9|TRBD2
CASSIYSSGGTDTQYF
TGTGCCAGCAGCATCTACTCTAGCGGGGGCACAGATACGCAGTATTTT
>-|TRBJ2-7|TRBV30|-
CAWSGPAGGEQYF
TGTGCCTGGAGTGGTCCAGCGGGCGGCGAGCAGTACTTC
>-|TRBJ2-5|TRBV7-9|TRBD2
CASSFLREGQETQYF
TGTGCCAGCAGCTTTCTGCGGGAGGGACAAGAGACCCAGTACTTC
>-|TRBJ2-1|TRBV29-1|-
CSAQRNQVNEQFF
TGCAGCGCCCAGAGAAATCAGGTCAATGAGCAGTTCTTC
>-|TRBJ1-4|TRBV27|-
CASSLSLTISNEKLFF
TGTGCCAGCAGTTTATCCCTGACAATTTCCAATGAAAAACTGTTTTTT
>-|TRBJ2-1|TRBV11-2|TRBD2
CASSLGLGLEYNEQFF
TGTGCCAGCAGCTTAGGACTGGGACTAGAGTACAATGAGCAGTTCTTC
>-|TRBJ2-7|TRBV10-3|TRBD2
CAISDPGGRNEQYF
TGTGCCATCAGTGACCCCGGCGGGAGGAACGAGCAGTACTTC
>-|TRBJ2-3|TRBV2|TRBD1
CASSYLTGYTDTQYF
TGTGCCAGCAGCTATTTGACAGGGTACACAGATACGCAGTATTTT
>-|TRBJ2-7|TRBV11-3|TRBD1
CASSLTGTGIYEQYF
TGTGCCAGCAGCTTGACCGGGACAGGGATCTACGAGCAGTACTTC
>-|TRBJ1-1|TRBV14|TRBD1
CASSQARTGGTEAFF
TGTGCCAGCAGCCAAGCGAGGACAGGGGGTACTGAAGCTTTCTTT
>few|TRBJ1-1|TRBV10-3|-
CAISEDSEAFF
TGTGCCATCAGTGAGGACAGCGAAGCTTTCTTT
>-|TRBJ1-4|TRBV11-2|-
CASSFEGATNEKLFF
TGTGCCAGCAGCTTCGAGGGAGCAACTAATGAAAAACTGTTTTTT
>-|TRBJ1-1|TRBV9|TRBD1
CASSPGTGGTEAFF
TGTGCCAGCAGCCCCGGGACAGGGGGCACTGAAGCTTTCTTT
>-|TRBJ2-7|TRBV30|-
CAWSVGEDYEQYF
TGTGCCTGGAGTGTTGGGGAGGACTACGAGCAGTACTTC
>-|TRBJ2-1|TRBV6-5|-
CASSYAVSSYNEQFF
TGTGCCAGCAGTTATGCGGTTAGCTCCTACAATGAGCAGTTCTTC
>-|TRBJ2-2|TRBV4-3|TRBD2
CASSQDASGSLDTGELFF
TGCGCCAGCAGCCAAGATGCTAGCGGGAGCTTGGACACCGGGGAGCTGTTTTTT
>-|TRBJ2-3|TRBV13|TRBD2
CASSPVAGGETDTQYF
TGTGCCAGCAGCCCCGTAGCGGGAGGGGAAACAGATACGCAGTATTTT
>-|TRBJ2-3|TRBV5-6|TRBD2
CASSPLADLTDTQYF
TGTGCCAGCAGTCCACTAGCGGATCTCACAGATACGCAGTATTTT
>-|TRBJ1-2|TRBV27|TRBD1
CASSFAGGNYGYTF
TGTGCCAGCAGTTTCGCAGGGGGCAACTATGGCTACACCTTC
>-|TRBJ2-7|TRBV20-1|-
CSARAGAEQYF
TGCAGTGCTAGGGCGGGGGCCGAGCAGTACTTC
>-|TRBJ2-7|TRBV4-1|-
CASSQDGGRGKYEQYF
TGCGCCAGCAGCCAAGATGGAGGCAGGGGTAAGTACGAGCAGTACTTC
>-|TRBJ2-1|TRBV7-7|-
CASSLEGAIEFF
TGTGCCAGCAGCTTAGAAGGGGCAATAGAGTTCTTC